Sequencing of this T cell receptor beta chain was carried out in a study of regulatory dendritic cells for organ transplantation (TCRdb year 2017). Notes on the research overall: The TCRbeta repertoires of sorted naive and memory CD4+ and CD8+ T cells were sequenced before and after allostimulation with regulatory or mature dendritic cells. On the study overall, not on this receptor specifically: Of the resting subsets, memory CD8+ T cells had the largest number of alloreactive TCR clonotypes. Only a couple of subjects were sequenced, and considerable between-individual heterogeneity in the alloreactive memory CD8+ T cell pool was noted by the authors. In both subjects, allostimulation led to expansion of memory CD8+ clones, though the expansion induced by regulatory dendritic cells appeared to be more limited than that induced by mature dendritic cells. The repertoires of naive CD4+ and CD8+ T cells were highly diverse, while memory cell repertoires were less diverse, with memory CD8+ cells being the most oligoclonal.

FACS was used to sort naive T cells as CD45RA+ cells and memory T cells as CD45RO+ CD4+ or CD8+ cells. The T cells used for TCR sequencing were obtained from a couple of healthy control subjects. Unstimulated sorted T cell subsets were used as baseline controls for the mixed lymphocyte reactions. The Qiagen DNeasy Blood & Tissue Kit was used for extraction of genomic DNA. Multiplexed two-step PCR with Vbeta-specific forward primers and Jbeta-specific reverse primers was used to amplify TCRbeta CDR3 regions. TCRbeta libraries were sequenced on an Illumina instrument through the immunoSEQ service. The source study handled its data this way. V, D and J genes were assigned using IMGT annotation, and counts were corrected for multiplex PCR bias using synthetic CDR3 analogues. In the immunoSEQ Analyzer, repertoire clonality was calculated as one minus normalized Shannon entropy. Fisher's exact test with Benjamini-Hochberg false discovery rate control was used to define clonal expansion, with two-tailed P<0.01. TCRdb re-hosts the immuneACCESS table, in-frame sequences only. Its copies lack some clones; in the studies checked, an unresolved V gene accounts for under half of them, and the cause for the rest is not known. V, J and clone size are taken as reported in that table, and D and trimming were inferred from the DNA itself. Counted in this sample were under 40,000 clones; approximately 90% of them appeared once. The top ten clonotypes cover 0.11% of the sample.

Note on this clone: Its binding antigen is unknown. Qualities for individual bases were not recorded, and no much larger clone is one base off.

The receptor was derived from a human donor in good health. Sequences were obtained from naive CD8+ T cells from blood. The cell subset or site label here, explained by the study, means: CD45RA+ naive T cells.

The CDR3 protein: CASTGGLAAYNEQFF. The DNA sequence is TGTGCCAGCACCGGGGGACTAGCGGCCTACAATGAGCAGTTCTTC. Here the chain combines TRBV7-3 and TRBJ2-1; 11 bases in the junction line up with TRBD2. Relative to germline, V is missing 7 bases and J is missing 2 bases, with 4 bases of the junction outside any gene match. The CDR3, from cysteine to phenylalanine, totals 15 residues. The CDR3 DNA has 45 bases and is translated from base 1. Sequences SGHTA (CDR1) and FQGTGA (CDR2) are obtained from the germline V gene.